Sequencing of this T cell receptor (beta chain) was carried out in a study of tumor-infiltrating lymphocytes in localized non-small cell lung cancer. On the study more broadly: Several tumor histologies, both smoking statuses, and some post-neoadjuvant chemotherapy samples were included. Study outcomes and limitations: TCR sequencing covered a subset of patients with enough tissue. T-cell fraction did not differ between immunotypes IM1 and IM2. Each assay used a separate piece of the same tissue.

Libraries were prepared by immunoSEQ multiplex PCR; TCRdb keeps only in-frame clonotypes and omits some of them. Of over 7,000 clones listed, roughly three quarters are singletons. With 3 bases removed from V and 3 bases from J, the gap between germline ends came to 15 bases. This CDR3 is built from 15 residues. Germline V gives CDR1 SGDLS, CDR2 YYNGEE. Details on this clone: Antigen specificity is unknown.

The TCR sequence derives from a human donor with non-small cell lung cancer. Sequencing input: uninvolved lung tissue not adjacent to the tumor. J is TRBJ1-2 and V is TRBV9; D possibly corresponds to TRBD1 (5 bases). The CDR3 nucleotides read TGTGCCAGCAGCGCAGCTCGAGAGGGACACTATGGCTACACCTTC. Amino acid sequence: CASSAAREGHYGYTF.